The 16 T cell receptor beta chains given below trace back to one sample, sequenced in a study of cytomegalovirus exposure and HLA in healthy donors. TCRdb's copy holds only in-frame clones and misses some; the assay was immunoSEQ multiplex PCR. The table has some 120,000 clones, 85% to 90% seen once. The sample was PBMCs. These receptor sequences come from a woman between 18 and 29 years old in good health and CMV-seronegative.

The gene calls are TRBV7-8 and TRBJ1-2; TRBD1 is a possible D gene (5 bases). The CDR3 is 14 amino acids. V was cut by 5 bases and J by 4 bases, with 14 bases left in between. The V gene's germline CDR1 is SGHVS and CDR2 FQNEAQ. The DNA for the CDR3 is TGTGCCAGCAGCGAGCAGGGAACCAGCTATGGCTACACCTTC. It specifies CASSEQGTSYGYTF.

This chain uses TRBV30 with TRBJ1-1; unclear D gene. CDR3 length: 11 residues. Germline CDR1 reads GTSNPN; CDR2 reads SVGIG (reference sequence). V was clipped by 4 bases and J by 8 bases, with 11 bases between them. CDR3 DNA: TGTGCCTGGAAAGTGCGGGCGGAAGCTTTCTTT. Translation: CAWKVRAEAFF. Full variable domain (outside the CDR3, taken from reference TRBV30 and TRBJ1-1): SQTIHQWPATLVQPVGSPLSLECTVEGTSNPNLYWYRQAAGRGLQLLFYSVGIGQISSEVPQNLSASRPQDRQFILSSKKLLLSDSGFYLCAWKVRAEAFFGQGTRLTVV.

As DNA, the CDR3 is TGTGCCAGTAGTATAGGTTCCTCGGGGGACTATGGCTACACCTTC. Amino acid sequence: CASSIGSSGDYGYTF. V usage is TRBV19 and J usage is TRBJ1-2; D might be TRBD1 (5 bases). Germline CDR1 is LNHDA and CDR2 is SQIVND (reference sequence). Trimming took 1 base from V and 3 from J, leaving 12 bases between them. The CDR3 runs 15 residues.

This clone came up once. This chain uses TRBV27 with TRBJ2-1, with D possibly TRBD1 on 6 matching bases. Germline CDR1 and CDR2: MNHEY and SMNVEV (reference sequence). This CDR3 has 15 amino acids. Between the trimmed V and J ends, which lost 6 bases and 5 bases, there was a span of 17 bases. CDR3 DNA: TGTGCCAGCAGCCCGGCCCACGGGACACACAATGAGCAGTTCTTC. Its protein product is CASSPAHGTHNEQFF.

This chain connects TRBV4-1 to TRBJ2-3, with TRBD2 identical over 9 bases. The CDR3 spans 16 residues. The V gene end was trimmed by 6 bases and the J gene end by 5 bases; junction bases not matched to a gene: 12. Per the germline V gene, CDR1 is MGHRA and CDR2 is YSYEKL. CDR3 in amino acids: CASRPEGGRARDTQYF. CDR3 sequence (DNA): TGCGCCAGCAGACCGGAGGGCGGGAGGGCCAGAGATACGCAGTATTTT.

This sequence joins TRBV4-1 and TRBJ1-6; 7 bases agree with TRBD1. CDR3 length equals 15 residues. V trimming: 1 base; J trimming: 8 bases; junction bases outside the gene matches: 5. Germline CDR1 is MGHRA and CDR2 is YSYEKL. The CDR3 DNA sequence: TGCGCCAGCAGCCAAGTCCAGGGGACAGATTCACCCCTCCACTTT. This codes for CASSQVQGTDSPLHF.

The genes are TRBV9 and TRBJ2-3, with a tentative D call TRBD2 (6 bases). This CDR3 spans 15 amino acids. V lost 4 bases to trimming and J lost 1 base, with 13 bases between them. Germline values: CDR1 SGDLS, CDR2 YYNGEE. The DNA of the CDR3 is TGTGCCAGCAGCTTTTTCGGAGGGGGCACAGATACGCAGTATTTT. Translation: CASSFFGGGTDTQYF.

V usage is TRBV6-5 and J usage is TRBJ1-1; D remains ambiguous. The CDR3 is made up of 15 amino acids. CDR1 is MNHEY, CDR2 SVGAGI, per germline. The ends were cut back, 2 bases at V and 10 bases at J, with 20 bases in the middle. This chain's CDR3 is CASSYPRGGTTLAFF. Written as DNA, the CDR3 is TGTGCCAGCAGTTACCCCAGAGGAGGAACCACTCTAGCTTTCTTT.

The V gene is TRBV16, the J gene TRBJ1-4; tentative D call: TRBD1 (6 bases). The ends were cut back, 1 base at V and 0 bases at J, with 9 bases in the middle. The CDR3 totals 16 residues. Germline assignment: CDR1 KGHSY and CDR2 FQNENV. CDR3 in DNA: TGTGCCAGCAGCCAATTCCGGGACACAACTAATGAAAAACTGTTTTTT. Protein: CASSQFRDTTNEKLFF.

The rearrangement joins TRBV11-3 to TRBJ2-1; 10 bases line up with TRBD2. Trimming took 4 bases from V and 6 from J; bases not matched to a gene: 6. This CDR3 spans 15 amino acids. Germline CDR1 and CDR2: SGHNT and YENEEA. The CDR3 DNA is TGTGCCAGCAGCTGGCTGACTAGCGGGTCCAATGAGCAGTTCTTC. Its translation is CASSWLTSGSNEQFF.

The chain has TRBV30 and TRBJ2-2; D is possibly TRBD1 (6 bases). V lost 3 bases and J 1 base, leaving 6 bases between the germline ends. The CDR3 has 13 residues. Germline V gene lookup returns CDR1 GTSNPN and CDR2 SVGIG (reference sequence). CDR3 sequence (DNA): TGTGCCTGGAGGGGACAGAACACCGGGGAGCTGTTTTTT. As protein: CAWRGQNTGELFF.

This clone has only one observation. The V gene is TRBV30, the J gene TRBJ1-4, with 10 bases matching TRBD1. The trim removed 5 bases at V and 3 bases at J, leaving 0 bases unmatched. The CDR3 is made up of 13 amino acids. Germline-derived CDR1 and CDR2 are GTSNPN and SVGIG (reference sequence). CDR3 amino acids: CAWGTGANEKLFF. The CDR3 nucleotides read TGTGCCTGGGGGACAGGGGCTAATGAAAAACTGTTTTTT.

The chain couples TRBV7-3 to TRBJ2-1; 15 bases are a match to TRBD2. Trimming cost V 1 base and J 6 bases; bases outside gene matches: 4. CDR1 and CDR2 from the germline V gene are SGHTA and FQGTGA. The CDR3 runs to 17 residues. CDR3 residues: CASSLMGLAGGSNEQFF. The CDR3 bases are TGTGCCAGCAGCTTAATGGGACTAGCGGGAGGTAGCAATGAGCAGTTCTTC.

The chain combines TRBV5-4 with TRBJ2-7; a weak D match, TRBD1 (5 bases). CDR1 SGHNT and CDR2 YYREEE come from the germline V gene (reference sequence). The CDR3 runs to 13 residues. The germline V and J ends were trimmed by 4 bases and 6 bases, with 14 bases remaining between them. Written as DNA, the CDR3 is TGTGCCAGCAGCCCTAATAGGGGCTTCGAGCAGTACTTC. This translates into CASSPNRGFEQYF. The whole variable domain, filled in from reference TRBV5-4 and TRBJ2-7, reads ETGVTQSPTHLIKTRGQQVTLRCSSQSGHNTVSWYQQALGQGPQFIFQYYREEENGRGNFPPRFSGLQFPNYSSELNVNALELDDSALYLCASSPNRGFEQYFGPGTRLTVT.

The chain has TRBV6-5 and TRBJ2-1, with TRBD2 matching 8 bases. With V trimmed by 6 bases and J by 6 bases, 7 bases remained unmatched. The CDR3 has 14 amino acids. Germline V gene data show CDR1 as MNHEY and CDR2 as SVGAGI. This CDR3 reads CASRAGVIPNEQFF. The CDR3 DNA reads as TGTGCCAGCAGAGCGGGAGTGATCCCCAATGAGCAGTTCTTC.

This clone was seen just once. The chain links TRBV5-1 to TRBJ2-1, with D possibly matching TRBD1 (6 bases). With 4 bases removed from V and 0 bases from J, the gap between germline ends came to 14 bases. The germline gives CDR1 SGHRS, CDR2 YFSETQ. This CDR3 spans 16 amino acids. CDR3 sequence reads: CASSLLGASSYNEQFF. In DNA form, the CDR3 reads TGCGCCAGCAGCCTCTTGGGGGCTAGCTCCTACAATGAGCAGTTCTTC.